The 24 T cell receptor beta chains in this list originate from one sample, sequenced in a study of shared clonotypes between healthy human individuals. The data were produced by immunoSEQ multiplex PCR, yet TCRdb's version contains in-frame clones alone and is incomplete. The table shows 550,000 to 850,000 clones, with 55% to 80% occurring only once. Input material: memory CD4+ T cells sorted from blood. Regarding subset: CD45RA-negative fraction. The receptors derive from a woman aged 25 to 39 in good health.

The chain employs TRBV11-3 and TRBJ2-1, with 10 bases matching TRBD1. J was trimmed by 9 bases and V by 8 bases; bases with no gene match: 10. This CDR3 region has 14 residues. Germline CDR1 SGHNT, CDR2 YENEEA. The CDR3 DNA is TGTGCCAGCGGCCGGGACAGGGGATCTGGTGAGCAGTTCTTC. Translation: CASGRDRGSGEQFF.

The gene calls are TRBV5-5 and TRBJ1-2, with D hard to call. V lost 0 bases to trimming and J lost 6 bases, with 15 bases between them. The CDR3 length is 15 residues. Germline V lookup: CDR1 SGHKS, CDR2 YYEKEE (reference sequence). CDR3 amino acids: CASSLALAGVDGYTF. DNA of the CDR3: TGTGCCAGCAGCTTGGCTTTGGCCGGGGTTGATGGCTACACCTTC.

The CDR3 is CASSSPEGLSYEQYF. DNA of the CDR3: TGTGCCAGCAGCTCCCCCGAGGGACTAAGCTACGAGCAGTACTTC. The chain combines TRBV7-9 with TRBJ2-7; 7 bases match TRBD2. The V gene end was trimmed by 4 bases and the J gene end by 3 bases; junction bases not matched to a gene: 9. From germline, CDR1 is SEHNR and CDR2 FQNEAQ (reference sequence). This CDR3 is built from 15 residues.

The CDR3 protein is CASRKGDSSYEQYF. The CDR3 DNA follows: TGTGCCAGCAGAAAAGGGGACAGCTCCTACGAGCAGTACTTC. The rearrangement joins TRBV6-1 to TRBJ2-7, with TRBD1 matching over 7 bases. This CDR3 is 14 amino acids long. Trimming took 6 bases from V and 0 from J; bases not matched to a gene: 5. CDR1 is MNHNS, CDR2 SASEGT, per germline.

Notes on this clone: A single base is all that separates this from a far larger clone, so a read error is likely. Other DNA sequences within the sample encode an identical CDR3. This chain links TRBV4-2 with TRBJ1-5; 7 bases map to TRBD1. In germline, CDR1 is LGHNA, CDR2 YNFKEQ. This CDR3 has 14 residues. V dropped 0 bases and J dropped 4; count of bases not matched to a gene: 0. The CDR3 loop reads CASSQETGNQPQHF. The CDR3 coding sequence is TGTGCCAGCAGCCAAGAGACAGGGAATCAGCCCCAGCATTTT.

The J gene is TRBJ1-3, the V gene TRBV7-8; TRBD1 matches at 8 bases. The CDR3 runs to 15 residues. V dropped 5 bases and J dropped 2; count of bases not matched to a gene: 5. CDR1 is SGHVS and CDR2 is FQNEAQ in the germline V gene. The CDR3 coding sequence is TGTGCCAGCAGCCGCGACAGGGGCACTGGAAACACCATATATTTT. It encodes CASSRDRGTGNTIYF.

The J gene is TRBJ2-3, the V gene TRBV18, with D perhaps TRBD2 (6 bases). With 4 bases removed from V and 2 bases from J, the gap between germline ends came to 19 bases. Germline V gene data show CDR1 as KGHSH and CDR2 as LQKENI. CDR3 length: 17 amino acids. The CDR3 sequence: CASSLTGTPRFTDTQYF. The CDR3 DNA is TGTGCCAGCTCACTAACCGGGACTCCAAGGTTCACAGATACGCAGTATTTT.

The J gene is TRBJ2-1, the V gene TRBV7-3, with 7 positions matching TRBD2. From germline, CDR1 is SGHTA and CDR2 FQGTGA. The CDR3 contains 16 residues. After removal of 5 bases from V and 6 bases from J, the junction contained 13 bases not matched to a gene. The CDR3 loop is CASSLGMGEGLNEQFF. The CDR3 coding sequence is TGTGCCAGCAGCCTGGGAATGGGGGAGGGCCTCAATGAGCAGTTCTTC.

This chain joins TRBV2 and TRBJ2-3; D is uncertain. Deletions cut 3 bases from V and 3 bases from J, with 7 bases between. The CDR3 covers 13 residues. Germline assignment: CDR1 SNHLY and CDR2 FYNNEI. Written as DNA, the CDR3 is TGTGCCAGCAGTGAGTATCGGACAGATACGCAGTATTTT. This codes for CASSEYRTDTQYF.

This clone was seen a few times. The rearrangement joins TRBV18 to TRBJ2-5; perhaps TRBD1 as D (5 bases). The CDR3 is made up of 12 amino acids. Germline V gene data show CDR1 as KGHSH and CDR2 as LQKENI. The V and J ends lost 4 bases and 5 bases respectively, with 8 bases between them. The CDR3 protein is CASSHRLETQYF. The CDR3, as DNA: TGTGCCAGCTCACACAGGCTCGAGACCCAGTACTTC.

There are a few counts of this clone. The V and J genes are TRBV4-1 and TRBJ1-2; TRBD1 agrees at 7 bases. V was clipped by 5 bases and J by 0 bases; unmatched bases: 6. The germline CDR1 and CDR2 sequences are MGHRA and YSYEKL. This CDR3 comprises 15 residues. In DNA, the CDR3 is TGCGCCAGCAGCAAAGGGGACAGCTCTAACTATGGCTACACCTTC. Translated: CASSKGDSSNYGYTF.

This clone was observed a handful of times. The chain recombines TRBV6-1 with TRBJ2-7; the D is unclear. Germline CDR1 and CDR2: MNHNS and SASEGT. CDR3 length: 11 amino acids. Trimming left V 1 base short and J 9 bases short, with 7 bases between. CDR3 DNA: TGTGCCAGCAGTGAAGGCGCGGCGCAGTACTTC. Amino acid sequence: CASSEGAAQYF.

This chain connects TRBV10-2 to TRBJ2-7; D is tentatively TRBD1 or TRBD2 (6 bases each). The V and J ends lost 2 bases and 3 bases respectively, with 8 bases between them. Germline V gene lookup returns CDR1 WSHSY and CDR2 SAAADI. The CDR3 covers 13 residues. The CDR3 loop reads CASSERGRYEQYF. DNA of the CDR3: TGCGCCAGCAGTGAGCGGGGGCGCTACGAGCAGTACTTC.

The chain uses TRBV10-3 and TRBJ2-5, with D hard to call. Germline V gene lookup returns CDR1 ENHRY and CDR2 SYGVKD. The CDR3 has 11 residues. V was shortened by 6 bases and J by 3 bases, with 5 bases between the two germline ends. This CDR3 is CAIRAKETQYF. The CDR3 nucleotides are TGTGCCATCAGAGCTAAAGAGACCCAGTACTTC.

This clone was counted at least ten times. This chain connects TRBV2 to TRBJ1-5, with no clear D. Trimming cost V 4 bases and J 3 bases, with 7 bases left between them. The CDR3 has 13 amino acids. CDR1 and CDR2 from the germline V gene are SNHLY and FYNNEI. The CDR3 nucleotides read TGTGCCAGCAGTGGAGAGGACAATCAGCCCCAGCATTTT. This encodes CASSGEDNQPQHF.

The genes are TRBV28 and TRBJ2-3; TRBD2 agrees at 7 bases. Germline trimming cut 6 bases from V and 0 bases from J; bases unmatched to any gene: 9. Germline CDR1 and CDR2: MDHEN and SYDVKM. The CDR3 covers 16 residues. CDR3 coding DNA: TGTGCCAGCAGGCCGGGGGGACTACTCAGCACAGATACGCAGTATTTT. Encoded protein: CASRPGGLLSTDTQYF. Looking up the rest from reference TRBV28 and TRBJ2-3 gives the full variable domain: DVKVTQSSRYLVKRTGEKVFLECVQDMDHENMFWYRQDPGLGLRLIYFSYDVKMKEKGDIPEGYSVSREKKERFSLILESASTNQTSMYLCASRPGGLLSTDTQYFGPGTRLTVL.

A note on this clone: Given a much more abundant clone one base away, this may be a read error. The sample holds other DNA sequences that translate to the same CDR3. The chain couples TRBV14 to TRBJ2-7, with 13 positions matching TRBD2. The germline V gene encodes CDR1 SGHDN and CDR2 FVKESK. This CDR3 region has 15 residues. J lost 1 base, V lost 4 bases, and 1 base had no gene match. The CDR3 is CASSRGLAGSYEQYF. CDR3 sequence (DNA): TGTGCCAGCAGCCGGGGACTAGCGGGATCCTACGAGCAGTACTTC.

This chain joins TRBV10-3 and TRBJ1-1, with 9 bases matching TRBD1. Germline loops: CDR1 ENHRY, CDR2 SYGVKD. This CDR3 is 15 amino acids long. J gave up 1 base and V 5 bases, and 5 bases lay outside the gene matches. In DNA, the CDR3 is TGTGCCATCAGTCCCGGGACAGGGACGAACACTGAAGCTTTCTTT. Protein: CAISPGTGTNTEAFF.

The V and J genes are TRBV10-3 and TRBJ2-5, with 11 bases matching TRBD2. In germline, CDR1 is ENHRY, CDR2 SYGVKD. The CDR3 has 13 residues. V was pared by 6 bases and J by 11 bases, with 8 bases of the junction left unmatched. The CDR3 region has the DNA TGTGCCATCAGCCAGGGACTAGCGGTAGAGCAGTACTTC. Protein product: CAISQGLAVEQYF.

The chain links TRBV5-1 to TRBJ2-5; D is unclear. Deletions cut 0 bases from V and 5 bases from J, with 11 bases between. The CDR3 spans 14 residues. CDR1 is SGHRS and CDR2 is YFSETQ in the germline V gene. CDR3 in amino acids: CASSLGTLRETQYF. The CDR3 coding sequence is TGCGCCAGCAGCTTGGGGACCCTAAGGGAGACCCAGTACTTC. The variable domain in full, with the rest retrieved from reference TRBV5-1 and TRBJ2-5, is KAGVTQTPRYLIKTRGQQVTLSCSPISGHRSVSWYQQTPGQGLQFLFEYFSETQRNKGNFPGRFSGRQFSNSRSEMNVSTLELGDSALYLCASSLGTLRETQYFGPGTRLLVL.

The chain employs TRBV2 and TRBJ2-5; 7 bases fit TRBD2. Germline V gene data show CDR1 as SNHLY and CDR2 as FYNNEI. The CDR3 extends over 14 amino acids. Trimming took 6 bases from V and 1 from J; bases not matched to a gene: 5. The CDR3 region is CASSVRTSQETQYF. CDR3 in DNA: TGTGCCAGCAGCGTTAGGACTAGCCAAGAGACCCAGTACTTC.

Notes on this clone: One end of the junction fails to match germline, which may point to a read error. The CDR3 nucleotides are TGTGCCGGCAGTGCACCGGGACTAGCGTTTGGAGAGCAGTACTTC. Its protein is CAGSAPGLAFGEQYF. The V gene is TRBV25-1, the J gene TRBJ2-7, with 10 positions matching TRBD2. CDR1 is MGHDK, CDR2 SYGVNS, per germline. This CDR3 region has 15 residues.

CDR3 in amino acids: CAWSGQSAGGELFF. In DNA form, the CDR3 reads TGTGCCTGGAGTGGTCAGTCGGCGGGCGGGGAGCTGTTTTTT. The chain uses TRBV30 and TRBJ2-2, with D possibly TRBD2 on 5 matching bases. Trimming left V 1 base short and J 7 bases short, with 13 bases between. Per germline, CDR1 GTSNPN and CDR2 SVGIG (reference sequence). The CDR3 has 14 amino acids.

The chain has TRBV11-2 and TRBJ2-1, with a tentative D call TRBD1 (6 bases). The V gene's germline CDR1 is SGHAT and CDR2 FQNNGV. CDR3 length: 12 amino acids. The V gene lost 5 bases and the J gene lost 10 bases, with 12 bases spanning the gap. The CDR3 DNA is TGTGCCAGCAGCCTGTACACAGGGGAGCAGTTCTTC. Protein product: CASSLYTGEQFF.